This T cell receptor beta chain was sequenced for a study of OX40 agonist ivuxolimab in advanced cancers. Study at large: The patients got ivuxolimab, which is an agonistic anti-OX40 (CD134) antibody. The eligibility criteria allowed prior anti-PD-1, anti-PD-L1 or anti-CTLA-4 therapy, and roughly 39% had some. General study results and limits: CD8+ T cells (on average) carried more expanded clones than CD4+ T cells.

As regards this clone: Its cognate antigen is unknown.

With baseline, cycle 4 day 1, and cycle 7 day 1 as timepoints, blood was sampled. Profiled with immunoSEQ multiplex PCR; TCRdb holds only in-frame clones, not every one. This table has approximately 49,000 clones, roughly 79% appearing once. This CDR3 is 14 amino acids long. Germline V CDR1 and CDR2: MDHEN, SYDVKM. Trimming took off 7 bases at V and 0 bases at J, with 11 bases between the two ends. This specimen was CD4+ or CD8+ T cells sorted from blood, taken in a trial of the OX40 agonist ivuxolimab. The chain employs TRBV28 and TRBJ2-3; tentatively, D is TRBD1 (5 bases). The TCR was taken from an adult with an advanced solid tumor such as melanoma, head and neck, liver or kidney cancer. CDR3 DNA: TGTGCCAGCACCGTGGACACTAGCACAGATACGCAGTATTTT. Encoded protein: CASTVDTSTDTQYF. Looking up the rest from reference TRBV28 and TRBJ2-3 gives the full variable domain: DVKVTQSSRYLVKRTGEKVFLECVQDMDHENMFWYRQDPGLGLRLIYFSYDVKMKEKGDIPEGYSVSREKKERFSLILESASTNQTSMYLCASTVDTSTDTQYFGPGTRLTVL.